This T cell receptor (beta chain) was captured by sequencing in a study of cytomegalovirus exposure and HLA in healthy donors. A remark on this clone: Its cognate antigen is unknown.

PCR involved 60 Vbeta and 13 Jbeta primers. The protocol was immunoSEQ multiplex PCR, while the TCRdb copy is restricted to in-frame clones and leaves out a portion. The sample holds roughly 100,000 clones, roughly four fifths seen once. Whole-study results and caveats: High specificity and sensitivity for cytomegalovirus status were reported for the classifier.

The clonotype comes from a woman in her fifties or sixties in good health and CMV-seropositive. The sample comprised PBMCs.

As DNA, the CDR3 is TGTGCCAGCAGTTCAAGGACAGCAGAATCAAACTATGGCTACACCTTC. The encoded protein is CASSSRTAESNYGYTF. This chain joins TRBV6-5 and TRBJ1-2; D may be TRBD1 (6 bases). V was pared by 4 bases and J by 2 bases, with 17 bases between. The length of the CDR3 is 16 residues. Germline V gives CDR1 MNHEY, CDR2 SVGAGI.